These 32 T cell receptor beta chains came from one sample sequenced in a study of T cell responses to AZD1222 COVID-19 vaccine. This table comes from immunoSEQ multiplex PCR, and its TCRdb copy is limited to in-frame clones, with some not included. The table includes about 180,000 clones, about 91% detected once. The specimen was peripheral blood, collected 28 days after the second AZD1222 dose. Source of these receptors: an adult who received the AZD1222 COVID-19 vaccine.

The chain employs TRBV29-1 and TRBJ2-5; the match to TRBD2 covers 12 bases. The CDR3 length is 13 residues. With 4 bases clipped from V and 10 bases from J, the junction kept 7 bases outside the gene matches. Per germline, CDR1 SQVTM and CDR2 ANQGSEA. Here the CDR3 reads CSVGTSGEGGQYF. In DNA, the CDR3 is TGCAGCGTTGGGACTAGCGGGGAAGGAGGCCAGTACTTC.

V usage is TRBV4-3 and J usage is TRBJ1-1; unclear D gene. This CDR3 region has 13 residues. The V gene's germline CDR1 is LGHNA and CDR2 YSLEER. Trimming removed 2 bases at V and 0 bases at J, with 4 bases between. CDR3 region: CASSQKLNTEAFF. The DNA for the CDR3 is TGCGCCAGCAGCCAAAAGTTGAACACTGAAGCTTTCTTT.

The rearrangement joins TRBV29-1 to TRBJ1-5, with TRBD1 as a possible D gene (6 bases). CDR3 length: 13 amino acids. Germline lookup yields CDR1 SQVTM and CDR2 ANQGSEA. V lost 2 bases and J 5 bases, leaving 10 bases between the germline ends. CDR3 sequence: CSVELGADQPQHF. CDR3 DNA sequence: TGCAGCGTTGAACTGGGGGCGGATCAGCCCCAGCATTTT.

The chain recombines TRBV2 with TRBJ1-6; 8 positions match TRBD1. V shed 6 bases and J 7 bases; nucleotides not matched to a gene: 5. CDR1 and CDR2 from the germline V gene are SNHLY and FYNNEI. The CDR3 runs to 14 residues. The DNA for the CDR3 is TGTGCCAGCAGGAAGGACAGGGACAATTCACCCCTCCACTTT. Amino acid sequence: CASRKDRDNSPLHF.

A single count supports this clone. The CDR3 ends on some other residue instead of the conserved phenylalanine or tryptophan, so this is likely a read error. The limits of the CDR3 on the DNA are not certain, so only TCRdb's listed CDR3 is given. The chain uses TRBV6-1 and TRBJ2-3; the table names TRBD1, a call not compared with the DNA. The CDR3 has 14 amino acids, counting both end residues. CDR1 and CDR2 (germline): MNHNS, SASEGT. This CDR3 reads CASSEALRGQAKHI.

V gene TRBV27 combines with J gene TRBJ2-3; 11 bases are a match to TRBD1. The germline V gene encodes CDR1 MNHEY and CDR2 SMNVEV (reference sequence). There are 18 residues in the CDR3. V was clipped by 8 bases and J by 1 base; unmatched bases: 14. The CDR3 loop reads CASLLLGQGAKGTDTQYF. The CDR3 bases are TGTGCCAGCCTTTTGCTTGGACAGGGGGCGAAAGGCACAGATACGCAGTATTTT.

This clone has only one observation. The chain employs TRBV29-1 and TRBJ2-7, with D perhaps TRBD2 (6 bases). The germline V and J ends were trimmed by 5 bases and 7 bases, with 21 bases remaining between them. Per germline, CDR1 SQVTM and CDR2 ANQGSEA. This CDR3 comprises 14 residues. The CDR3 DNA reads TGCAGCGTTTTCAGCCCGGGACTCCTGAGGGAGCAGTACTTC. Translated, it gives CSVFSPGLLREQYF.

This clone was found once. The chain is built from TRBV30 and TRBJ1-5; 8 nucleotides line up with TRBD1. CDR3 size: 16 residues. CDR1 is GTSNPN and CDR2 is SVGIG in the germline V gene (reference sequence). V shed 0 bases and J 7 bases; nucleotides not matched to a gene: 11. The DNA for the CDR3 is TGTGCCTGGAGTGTACAGGGGGACACCGGGGGACAGCCCCAGCATTTT. Amino acid sequence: CAWSVQGDTGGQPQHF. The complete variable domain, with remaining parts taken from reference TRBV30 and TRBJ1-5, reads SQTIHQWPATLVQPVGSPLSLECTVEGTSNPNLYWYRQAAGRGLQLLFYSVGIGQISSEVPQNLSASRPQDRQFILSSKKLLLSDSGFYLCAWSVQGDTGGQPQHFGDGTRLSIL.

The chain has TRBV2 and TRBJ1-6, with D unclear. The CDR3 is 13 amino acids. With 7 bases removed from V and 10 bases from J, the gap between germline ends came to 14 bases. Germline CDR1 reads SNHLY; CDR2 reads FYNNEI. CDR3 protein: CASNGREGSPLHF. The CDR3 coding sequence is TGTGCCAGCAACGGTAGAGAAGGGTCACCCCTCCACTTT.

The chain uses TRBV9 and TRBJ2-1; the D call may be TRBD1 or TRBD2 (7 bases each). The germline CDR1 and CDR2 sequences are SGDLS and YYNGEE. The CDR3 has 13 amino acids. The V and J ends lost 6 bases and 15 bases respectively, with 22 bases between them. CDR3 in amino acids: CASTGAPGGALFF. The CDR3 bases are TGTGCCAGCACCGGAGCGCCAGGGGGGGCCCTGTTCTTC. Looking up the rest from reference TRBV9 and TRBJ2-1 gives the full variable domain: DSGVTQTPKHLITATGQRVTLRCSPRSGDLSVYWYQQSLDQGLQFLIQYYNGEERAKGNILERFSAQQFPDLHSELNLSSLELGDSALYFCASTGAPGGALFFGPGTRLTVL.

The V and J genes are TRBV2 and TRBJ1-6; D is undetermined. There are 17 residues in the CDR3. The germline V gene has CDR1 SNHLY and CDR2 FYNNEI. The V and J ends lost 4 bases and 0 bases respectively, with 13 bases between them. The CDR3 DNA reads as TGTGCCAGCAGTGTAGTCGGCTCTAGCTCCTATAATTCACCCCTCCACTTT. It specifies CASSVVGSSSYNSPLHF.

A single count supports this clone. The CDR3 loop reads CASSFAASGLQETQYF. The CDR3 region has the DNA TGTGCCAGCAGCTTTGCGGCTAGCGGCCTACAAGAGACCCAGTACTTC. The gene calls are TRBV7-9 and TRBJ2-5, with 7 bases fitting TRBD2. Germline lookup yields CDR1 SEHNR and CDR2 FQNEAQ (reference sequence). V lost 3 bases to trimming and J lost 2 bases; unmatched junction nucleotides: 9. The CDR3 is 16 amino acids. Full variable domain (rest looked up from reference TRBV7-9 and TRBJ2-5): DTGVSQNPRHKITKRGQNVTFRCDPISEHNRLYWYRQTLGQGPEFLTYFQNEAQLEKSRLLSDRFSAERPKGSFSTLEIQRTEQGDSAMYLCASSFAASGLQETQYFGPGTRLLVL.

The V gene is TRBV18, the J gene TRBJ2-2, with D possibly matching TRBD1 (5 bases). The V and J ends lost 6 bases and 3 bases respectively, with 14 bases between them. The V gene's germline CDR1 is KGHSH and CDR2 LQKENI. The CDR3 runs to 15 residues. In DNA form, the CDR3 reads TGTGCCAGCTCCTTAGTCGACAGTTACACCGGGGAGCTGTTTTTT. Translating gives CASSLVDSYTGELFF.

The chain employs TRBV19 and TRBJ1-3; no reliable D call. V lost 3 bases and J lost 8, with 14 bases in between. The CDR3 spans 14 residues. Germline-derived CDR1 and CDR2 are LNHDA and SQIVND (reference sequence). The DNA for the CDR3 is TGTGCCAGTAGTATCGGGAGGAACGGGGACACCATATATTTT. Residues: CASSIGRNGDTIYF.

The chain employs TRBV3-1 (or the pseudogene TRBV3-2) and TRBJ1-1; 10 bases agree with TRBD1. The J segment lost 1 base and the V segment lost 4 bases, leaving 6 bases of the junction unmatched. The germline CDR1 and CDR2 sequences are LGHDT and YNNKEL (reference sequence). CDR3 length: 16 residues. The CDR3 region is CASSLRTGGENTEAFF. CDR3 nucleotides: TGTGCCAGCAGCCTACGGACAGGGGGAGAGAACACTGAAGCTTTCTTT.

This chain joins TRBV9 and TRBJ1-1, with TRBD1 matching 7 bases. CDR3 size: 15 residues. Unmatched junction bases numbered 9, after V lost 0 bases and J lost 7 bases. Germline V gene data show CDR1 as SGDLS and CDR2 as YYNGEE. CDR3 DNA: TGTGCCAGCAGCGTAGAGGGGCGGACAGGACTTGAAGCTTTCTTT. Residues: CASSVEGRTGLEAFF.

CDR3 DNA sequence: TGTGCTAGTGGCACAGACAGGGGGCCAGAGACCCAGTACTTC. Encoded protein: CASGTDRGPETQYF. V gene TRBV12-5 combines with J gene TRBJ2-5, with 10 bases that match TRBD1. Germline V gene sequence: CDR1 LGHNT, CDR2 FRNRAP. With V trimmed by 6 bases and J by 4 bases, 5 bases remained unmatched. The CDR3 extends over 14 amino acids.

The chain carries TRBV6-2 or TRBV6-3 and TRBJ1-2; D call uncertain. The length of the CDR3 is 14 residues. Germline V gene sequence: CDR1 MNHEY, CDR2 SVGEGT. Trimming stripped 4 bases from V and 1 base from J, with 10 bases between. CDR3 DNA sequence: TGTGCCAGCAGTTTACGGCAGGTTAACTATGGCTACACCTTC. Translated: CASSLRQVNYGYTF.

As regards this clone: The sample carries other DNA sequences with the same CDR3. The rearrangement links TRBV6-1 to TRBJ2-7; no reliable D call. Between the trimmed V and J ends, which lost 0 bases and 4 bases, there was a span of 4 bases. CDR1 and CDR2 from the germline V gene are MNHNS and SASEGT. This CDR3 spans 12 amino acids. CDR3 in amino acids: CASSEAGYEQYF. The CDR3 region has the DNA TGTGCCAGCAGTGAAGCAGGATACGAGCAGTACTTC.

This chain connects TRBV30 to TRBJ2-7; D is perhaps TRBD1 (5 bases). Looked up from germline, CDR1 is GTSNPN and CDR2 is SVGIG (reference sequence). The V and J ends lost 7 bases and 3 bases respectively, with 22 bases between them. This CDR3 region has 15 residues. The CDR3 protein is CASTLRGRVGYEQYF. CDR3 bases: TGTGCCTCAACCCTTAGGGGCAGGGTTGGCTACGAGCAGTACTTC.

A few counts support this clone. J is TRBJ1-3 and V is TRBV7-6; D is possibly TRBD1 (6 bases). The ends were cut back, 5 bases at V and 0 bases at J, with 14 bases in the middle. Germline assignment: CDR1 SGHVS and CDR2 FNYEAQ. This CDR3 region has 16 residues. CDR3 sequence (DNA): TGTGCCAGCAGCCCTCGTACAGGGCCCTCTGGAAACACCATATATTTT. Protein sequence: CASSPRTGPSGNTIYF.

The V gene is TRBV6-5, the J gene TRBJ1-6; D gene uncertain. This CDR3 region has 15 residues. V was clipped by 5 bases and J by 0 bases, with 8 bases between them. The germline V gene has CDR1 MNHEY and CDR2 SVGAGI. DNA for the CDR3: TGTGCCAGCAGTCAGATAAGCTCCTATAATTCACCCCTCCACTTT. Encoded protein: CASSQISSYNSPLHF.

The chain links TRBV5-4 to TRBJ2-1, with D perhaps matching TRBD1 (5 bases). Germline lookup yields CDR1 SGHNT and CDR2 YYREEE (reference sequence). The CDR3 spans 16 residues. Between the trimmed V and J ends, which lost 1 base and 3 bases, there was a span of 14 bases. The CDR3 nucleotides are TGTGCCAGCAGCTTGACGTTTCAGGGCGGCTACAATGAGCAGTTCTTC. Translated: CASSLTFQGGYNEQFF.

The chain couples TRBV4-3 to TRBJ2-7; D is perhaps TRBD1 or TRBD2 (5 bases each). Trimming left V 0 bases short and J 8 bases short, with 14 bases between. Germline V gives CDR1 LGHNA, CDR2 YSLEER. The CDR3 sequence is 14 residues long. The CDR3 loop is CASSQDGAATKQYF. CDR3 DNA sequence: TGCGCCAGCAGCCAAGACGGGGCGGCTACGAAGCAGTACTTC.

A single count supports this clone. The gene calls are TRBV7-9 and TRBJ2-1; D is undetermined. The CDR3 sequence is 14 residues long. Germline V CDR1 and CDR2: SEHNR, FQNEAQ (reference sequence). Trimming stripped 2 bases from V and 9 bases from J, with 14 bases between. The CDR3 is CASSLRTTDLEQFF. The CDR3 coding sequence is TGTGCCAGCAGCTTAAGGACGACCGACCTTGAGCAGTTCTTC.

V and J are TRBV7-3 and TRBJ1-2; 7 bases are shared with TRBD1. Germline CDR1 is SGHTA and CDR2 is FQGTGA. The CDR3 runs to 13 residues. The trim removed 3 bases at V and 6 bases at J, leaving 4 bases unmatched. CDR3 protein: CASSFRRGDGYTF. The CDR3 DNA sequence: TGTGCCAGCAGCTTTCGCAGGGGGGATGGCTACACCTTC.

In its sample, this clone was seen a few times. The rearrangement links TRBV18 to TRBJ2-7; D could derive from TRBD1 or TRBD2 (5 bases each). CDR1 and CDR2 (germline): KGHSH, LQKENI. V dropped 2 bases and J dropped 3 bases, with 8 bases sitting between them. CDR3 length: 13 amino acids. CDR3: CASSPGTDYEQYF. In DNA, the CDR3 is TGTGCCAGCTCACCAGGGACGGACTACGAGCAGTACTTC.

The chain joins TRBV20-1 to TRBJ1-1; D remains unclear. Looked up from germline, CDR1 is DFQATT and CDR2 is SNEGSKA (reference sequence). The germline V and J ends were trimmed by 4 bases and 6 bases, with 9 bases remaining between them. The CDR3 spans 11 residues. For the CDR3, the DNA is TGCAGTGCTACCCAGGTCGCTGAAGCTTTCTTT. This codes for CSATQVAEAFF.

The rearrangement joins TRBV12-3 or TRBV12-4 to TRBJ1-1; D remains ambiguous. This CDR3 contains 12 residues. V lost 5 bases, J lost 7 bases, and 11 bases lay in between. Here the CDR3 reads CASSGGLDEAFF. The CDR3 DNA reads as TGTGCCAGCAGTGGTGGACTGGATGAAGCTTTCTTT.

The gene calls are TRBV19 and TRBJ1-1; D perhaps matches TRBD1 (5 bases). Germline-derived CDR1 and CDR2 are LNHDA and SQIVND (reference sequence). The CDR3 covers 14 residues. V lost 3 bases to trimming and J lost 6 bases, with 14 bases between them. CDR3 in amino acids: CASSIGGQGPEAFF. The CDR3 DNA reads TGTGCCAGTAGTATCGGTGGTCAGGGTCCTGAAGCTTTCTTT.

This chain links TRBV5-1 with TRBJ1-2; D gene ambiguous. V was cut by 0 bases and J by 4 bases, with 19 bases left in between. CDR1 SGHRS and CDR2 YFSETQ come from the germline V gene. The CDR3 runs 17 residues. CDR3 sequence (DNA): TGCGCCAGCAGCTTGGGGCCGCTAGCGGGCGCTGGCTATGGCTACACCTTC. Translation: CASSLGPLAGAGYGYTF.

V is TRBV6-1 and J is TRBJ1-2; D not certain. CDR1 is MNHNS, CDR2 SASEGT, per germline. Trimming removed 1 base from V and 2 bases from J, with 14 bases in between. The CDR3 length is 16 residues. In nucleotides, the CDR3 is TGTGCCAGCAGTGAAGAGGTGACCGCCAGGAACTATGGCTACACCTTC. Its translation is CASSEEVTARNYGYTF.